What follows is one TCR beta chain and its context. All enrollees were roughly 18 to 90 years old and from 20 to 30 US areas. Participants had their cohort set by participant-reported clinical history. Profiled with immunoSEQ multiplex PCR; TCRdb holds only in-frame clones, not every one. The repertoire holds 200,000 to 250,000 clones, with 80% to 90% as singletons. CDR1 is MNHEY and CDR2 is SVGAGI in the germline V gene. CDR3 length: 15 residues. Trimming took 0 bases from V and 3 from J, leaving 12 bases between them. The sample originates from a study of blood T cell repertoires in COVID-19. The chain combines TRBV6-5 with TRBJ2-7, with D perhaps TRBD1 (5 bases). What was sequenced was PBMCs or T cells enriched from blood (not recorded which). This receptor was taken from a woman in her forties or fifties with acute COVID-19. The CDR3 bases are TGTGCCAGCAGTTACTCGGGCAGGGTACGCTACGAGCAGTACTTC. It is translated as CASSYSGRVRYEQYF.